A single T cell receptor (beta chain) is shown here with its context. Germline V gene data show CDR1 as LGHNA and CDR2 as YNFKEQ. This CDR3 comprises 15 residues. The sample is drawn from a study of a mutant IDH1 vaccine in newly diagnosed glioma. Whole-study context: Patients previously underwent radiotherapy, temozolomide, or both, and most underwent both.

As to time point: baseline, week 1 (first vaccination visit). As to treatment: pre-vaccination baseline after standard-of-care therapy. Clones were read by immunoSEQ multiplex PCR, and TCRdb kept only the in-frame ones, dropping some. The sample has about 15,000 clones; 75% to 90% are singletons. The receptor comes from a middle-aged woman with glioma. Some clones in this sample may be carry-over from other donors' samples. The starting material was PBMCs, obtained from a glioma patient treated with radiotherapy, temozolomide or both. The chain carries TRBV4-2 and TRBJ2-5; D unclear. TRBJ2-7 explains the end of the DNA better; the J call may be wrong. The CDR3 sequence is CASSQDWEGSYEQYF. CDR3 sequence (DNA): TGTGCCAGCAGCCAAGATTGGGAAGGCTCCTACGAGCAGTACTTC.